These 22 T cell receptor beta chains originate from one sample sequenced in a study of blood T cells in healthy people across ages. A sample-barcoded 5' primer and a J-beta primer mix were used in a second PCR of roughly 7 to 11 cycles. One entry per CDR3 protein results from TCRdb running MiXCR on the 5' RACE reads. The sample lists about 760,000 distinct CDR3 sequences, roughly three fifths occurring once. The sequenced sample consisted of blood. The receptor set was obtained from a man aged 35 to 55 in good health.

V gene TRBV27 combines with J gene TRBJ2-7, with D perhaps TRBD2 (5 bases). The CDR3 sequence is 14 residues long. The V gene's germline CDR1 is MNHEY and CDR2 SMNVEV (reference sequence). V lost 6 bases and J 0 bases, leaving 12 bases between the germline ends. CDR3 nucleotide sequence: TGTGCCAGCAGCGGACTGGCTAACTCCTACGAGCAGTACTTC. As protein: CASSGLANSYEQYF.

The chain links TRBV19 to TRBJ2-5; 8 nucleotides line up with TRBD2. The J call is in doubt because the DNA end fits TRBJ2-7 better. CDR1 is LNHDA and CDR2 is SQIVND in the germline V gene (reference sequence). The CDR3 sequence is 15 residues long. CDR3 in DNA: TGTGCCAGTAGTATAGGACTAGCGCCTTCCTACGAGCAGTACTTC. Its protein is CASSIGLAPSYEQYF.

As DNA, the CDR3 is TGCGCCAGCAGCCAAGAAGGAGGGGTCTACGAGCAGTACTTC. As protein: CASSQEGGVYEQYF. The chain employs TRBV4-3 and TRBJ2-7, with a weak D call TRBD2 (6 bases). The germline V and J ends were trimmed by 0 bases and 3 bases, with 9 bases remaining between them. The CDR3 spans 14 residues. CDR1 is LGHNA and CDR2 is YSLEER in the germline V gene.

As for this clonotype: One end of the junction does not line up with germline, which may come from a read error. The chain recombines TRBV6-5 with TRBJ2-6; D possibly uses TRBD1 or TRBD2 (7 bases each). Germline V gives CDR1 MNHEY, CDR2 SVGAGI. There are 16 residues in the CDR3. The CDR3 DNA follows: TGTGCCGGCAGTCAACAGGGGAGGGCTGGGGCCAACGTCCTGACTTTC. Translating gives CAGSQQGRAGANVLTF.

J is TRBJ1-2 and V is TRBV20-1; a possible D gene is TRBD1 (6 bases). Germline V gene lookup returns CDR1 DFQATT and CDR2 SNEGSKA (reference sequence). Trimming took off 0 bases at V and 4 bases at J, with 15 bases between the two ends. There are 15 residues in the CDR3. For the CDR3, the DNA is TGCAGTGCTAGAGACCAGACAGGCCCCTGCTATGGCTACACCTTC. This sequence encodes CSARDQTGPCYGYTF.

This clonotype was seen more than once but under ten times. This chain links TRBV4-1 with TRBJ2-7; 7 nucleotides align to TRBD1. This CDR3 contains 12 residues. Germline-derived CDR1 and CDR2 are MGHRA and YSYEKL. V lost 4 bases and J lost 8; bases outside the gene matches: 5. The CDR3 is CASSPRQGKQYF. CDR3 bases: TGCGCCAGCAGCCCCCGACAGGGAAAGCAGTACTTC.

This clonotype was found a few times. V and J are TRBV28 and TRBJ2-6; D is undetermined. Germline values: CDR1 MDHEN, CDR2 SYDVKM. The CDR3 consists of 14 residues. V was clipped by 7 bases and J by 2 bases, with 9 bases between them. The CDR3 DNA reads TGTGCCAGCAACCCGCGAACTGGGGCCAACGTCCTGACTTTC. It translates to CASNPRTGANVLTF.

This clonotype was detected a few times. This chain uses TRBV28 with TRBJ2-1; TRBD1 or TRBD2 may be the D gene (6 bases each). Germline CDR1 and CDR2: MDHEN and SYDVKM. This CDR3 has 12 amino acids. The germline V and J ends were trimmed by 6 bases and 10 bases, with 13 bases remaining between them. The CDR3 DNA sequence: TGTGCCAGCAGCGGGGGCGGGGTAGAGCAGTTCTTC. Encoded protein: CASSGGGVEQFF.

This clonotype was seen at least ten times. The V gene is TRBV18, the J gene TRBJ2-4, with D tentatively TRBD1 or TRBD2 (6 bases each). Trimming removed 5 bases from V and 0 bases from J, with 11 bases in between. CDR1 KGHSH and CDR2 LQKENI come from the germline V gene. CDR3 size: 15 residues. In DNA, the CDR3 is TGTGCCAGCTCATACGAGGGGGGAGCCAAAAACATTCAGTACTTC. This encodes CASSYEGGAKNIQYF. The full variable domain, completed using reference TRBV18 and TRBJ2-4, is NAGVMQNPRHLVRRRGQEARLRCSPMKGHSHVYWYRQLPEEGLKFMVYLQKENIIDESGMPKERFSAEFPKEGPSILRIQQVVRGDSAAYFCASSYEGGAKNIQYFGAGTRLSVL.

This clonotype has just a few counts. The chain couples TRBV6-2 or TRBV6-3 to TRBJ2-7; 9 bases are a match to TRBD2. From germline, CDR1 is MNHEY and CDR2 SVGEGT. CDR3 size: 16 residues. Losses at the gene ends were 4 bases for V and 3 bases for J; bases not matched to a gene: 10. DNA for the CDR3: TGTGCCAGCAGTTCGCCCCTAGCGGGGTCTGTCTACGAGCAGTACTTC. Its translation is CASSSPLAGSVYEQYF.

The chain is built from TRBV20-1 and TRBJ2-5, with 10 nucleotides matching TRBD2. This CDR3 has 15 amino acids. Germline V gives CDR1 DFQATT, CDR2 SNEGSKA (reference sequence). V shed 5 bases, J shed 3 bases, and the junction held 9 bases outside the gene matches. CDR3 in amino acids: CSASPPLAGEETQYF. In DNA, the CDR3 is TGCAGTGCTTCCCCCCCGCTAGCGGGGGAAGAGACCCAGTACTTC.

The gene calls are TRBV28 and TRBJ2-6, with D perhaps matching TRBD2 (6 bases). V lost 2 bases, J lost 3 bases, and 8 bases lay in between. This CDR3 has 15 residues. Germline V gene data show CDR1 as MDHEN and CDR2 as SYDVKM. Written as DNA, the CDR3 is TGTGCCAGCAGTTTACGGGGGATTGGGGCCAACGTCCTGACTTTC. This encodes CASSLRGIGANVLTF.

The gene calls are TRBV5-1 and TRBJ1-4; TRBD1 agrees at 8 bases. Germline V gives CDR1 SGHRS, CDR2 YFSETQ. Trimming removed 0 bases from V and 6 bases from J; junction bases left unmatched: 4. The CDR3 is 15 amino acids. The DNA for the CDR3 is TGCGCCAGCAGCTTGGACAGGGGGGGAGATGAAAAACTGTTTTTT. It yields the protein CASSLDRGGDEKLFF.

This clonotype was seen just once. The chain is built from TRBV11-2 and TRBJ2-1; TRBD1 agrees at 10 bases. Germline V gene lookup returns CDR1 SGHAT and CDR2 FQNNGV. With V trimmed by 5 bases and J by 6 bases, 10 bases remained unmatched. The CDR3 sequence is 16 residues long. The CDR3 spells CASSKMTGGAPNEQFF. As DNA, the CDR3 is TGTGCCAGCAGCAAGATGACAGGGGGCGCCCCCAATGAGCAGTTCTTC.

This chain uses TRBV29-1 with TRBJ2-7; D call uncertain. The germline V and J ends were trimmed by 1 base and 7 bases, with 20 bases remaining between them. Germline-derived CDR1 and CDR2 are SQVTM and ANQGSEA. The CDR3 length is 15 residues. CDR3 loop: CSVEVPPQSRLEQYF. CDR3 coding DNA: TGCAGCGTTGAAGTTCCCCCCCAGTCTCGCCTTGAGCAGTACTTC.

The chain couples TRBV24-1 to TRBJ2-7; 12 nucleotides line up with TRBD1. CDR3 length equals 16 residues. V lost 5 bases, J lost 7 bases, and 11 bases stayed unmatched. Germline-derived CDR1 and CDR2 are KGHDR and SFDVKD. CDR3 sequence reads: CATSAGQGAQGNEQYF. DNA of the CDR3: TGTGCCACCAGTGCGGGACAGGGGGCCCAAGGCAATGAGCAGTACTTC.

The chain's CDR3 is CAARQGDNSPLHF. CDR3 coding DNA: TGTGCCGCTAGACAGGGGGATAATTCACCCCTCCACTTT. This chain links TRBV10-3 with TRBJ1-6, with TRBD1 matching 9 bases. With 11 bases clipped from V and 5 bases from J, the junction kept 4 bases outside the gene matches. CDR1 and CDR2 from the germline V gene are ENHRY and SYGVKD. The CDR3 has 13 residues.

This clonotype was counted only a few times. This chain links TRBV29-1 with TRBJ2-5, with TRBD1 matching over 10 bases. Germline CDR1 is SQVTM and CDR2 is ANQGSEA. V shed 7 bases and J 4 bases; nucleotides not matched to a gene: 6. CDR3 length: 13 residues. The CDR3 reads CSAPGQGLETQYF. CDR3 DNA: TGCAGCGCCCCGGGACAGGGGCTAGAGACCCAGTACTTC.

The chain is built from TRBV4-3 and TRBJ1-5; the D is unclear. The ends were cut back, 0 bases at V and 0 bases at J, with 12 bases in the middle. CDR3 length: 17 amino acids. Germline CDR1 LGHNA, CDR2 YSLEER. The CDR3 DNA follows: TGCGCCAGCAGCCAAGATTACGCGTTTAATAGCAATCAGCCCCAGCATTTT. Protein: CASSQDYAFNSNQPQHF.

This chain connects TRBV29-1 to TRBJ2-3, with 7 bases matching TRBD2. The germline V gene encodes CDR1 SQVTM and CDR2 ANQGSEA. V shed 7 bases, J shed 1 base, and the junction held 8 bases outside the gene matches. The CDR3 is 14 residues long. The CDR3 loop is CSASRGVRTDTQYF. CDR3 DNA sequence: TGCAGCGCCTCCCGGGGGGTACGCACAGATACGCAGTATTTT.

A word on this clonotype: Germline is not matched at one junction end, which may reflect a read error. This rearrangement joins TRBV29-1 to TRBJ2-1; 13 bases match TRBD2. Germline V gives CDR1 SQVTM, CDR2 ANQGSEA. This CDR3 contains 19 residues. The CDR3 reads CSAPVGLAGTYSSYKEQFF. The CDR3 DNA reads as TGCAGCGCCCCCGTGGGACTAGCGGGAACTTACAGCTCCTACAAGGAGCAGTTCTTC.

The chain carries TRBV20-1 and TRBJ2-5, with 9 bases fitting TRBD1. The DNA end lines up better with TRBJ2-7; the J call may be wrong. CDR1 DFQATT and CDR2 SNEGSKA come from the germline V gene (reference sequence). The CDR3 has 13 residues. The CDR3 spells CSARDRGSREQYF. DNA for the CDR3: TGCAGTGCTAGGGACAGGGGTTCGCGCGAGCAGTACTTC.